This entry describes one TCR beta chain. The CDR3 is 14 residues long. Germline V CDR1 and CDR2: GTSNPN, SVGIG (reference sequence). V was pared by 3 bases and J by 3 bases, with 14 bases between. The sample comes from a study of blood T cell repertoires in COVID-19. At the level of the study: Samples came from the United States, Italy and Spain, spanning acute and convalescent COVID-19. Nucleic acid was either cDNA or gDNA, and it came from T cells, B-cell-depleted T cells, or PBMCs.

Authors' analysis steps: Estimation of nucleated cell counts was performed using reference gene primer amplification. Clones were read by immunoSEQ multiplex PCR, and TCRdb kept only the in-frame ones, dropping some. D and trimming come from the DNA, and the V and J calls and clone size come from that table. The sample shows roughly 250,000 clones, 65% to 85% of them seen only once. The rearrangement links TRBV30 to TRBJ1-1; D perhaps matches TRBD1 (6 bases). The sample was peripheral blood. The origin of this receptor is a man aged 40-49 years with active or convalescent COVID-19. The CDR3 region is CAWSQQGMYTEAFF. DNA of the CDR3: TGTGCCTGGAGCCAACAGGGTATGTACACTGAAGCTTTCTTT.